A single sample gave rise to the 30 T cell receptor beta chains below, sequenced in a study of blood T cell repertoires in COVID-19. Clones were read by immunoSEQ multiplex PCR, and TCRdb kept only the in-frame ones, dropping some. This table has some 110,000 clones, roughly 88% appearing once. Sequenced sample: peripheral blood. These TCRs come from a human donor in a cohort sampled during active COVID-19.

The V gene is TRBV25-1, the J gene TRBJ2-7; tentatively, D is TRBD2 (5 bases). With 5 bases removed from V and 0 bases from J, the gap between germline ends came to 17 bases. The germline V gene has CDR1 MGHDK and CDR2 SYGVNS. The CDR3 has 16 amino acids. In DNA, the CDR3 is TGTGCCAGCAGTAGAGCCTTGACGGGAAGCTCCTACGAGCAGTACTTC. Translated: CASSRALTGSSYEQYF.

V and J are TRBV27 and TRBJ1-2; 7 bases agree with TRBD1. After removal of 6 bases from V and 8 bases from J, the junction contained 15 bases not matched to a gene. The CDR3 is 15 amino acids. CDR1 and CDR2 from the germline V gene are MNHEY and SMNVEV (reference sequence). This CDR3 is CASRSGTGVGRGYTF. CDR3 bases: TGTGCCAGCAGGAGTGGAACAGGGGTAGGAAGGGGCTACACCTTC.

The V gene is TRBV11-3, the J gene TRBJ2-6; a weak D match, TRBD2 (6 bases). V lost 5 bases, J lost 0 bases, and 14 bases lay in between. CDR3 length: 17 amino acids. The germline gives CDR1 SGHNT, CDR2 YENEEA. The CDR3 DNA is TGTGCCAGCAGCCTGGGACTCCAAGTCTCTGGGGCCAACGTCCTGACTTTC. It specifies CASSLGLQVSGANVLTF.

This clone was counted a few times. The CDR3 DNA is TGTGCCAGCAGCCGAGAAGCGGGAGCTATCTACGAGCAGTACTTC. Its protein product is CASSREAGAIYEQYF. The gene calls are TRBV7-8 and TRBJ2-7, with 8 positions matching TRBD2. Germline V gene lookup returns CDR1 SGHVS and CDR2 FQNEAQ. The CDR3 loop spans 15 amino acids. The junction had 9 bases not matched to a gene; V was cut back by 5 bases and J by 3 bases. The whole variable domain, remainder taken from reference TRBV7-8 and TRBJ2-7, is GAGVSQSPRYKVAKRGQDVALRCDPISGHVSLFWYQQALGQGPEFLTYFQNEAQLDKSGLPSDRFFAERPEGSVSTLKIQRTQQEDSAVYLCASSREAGAIYEQYFGPGTRLTVT.

The chain has TRBV10-1 and TRBJ2-1; 9 bases align to TRBD2. Germline loops: CDR1 WNHNN, CDR2 SYGVQD (reference sequence). The CDR3 totals 14 residues. Unmatched junction bases numbered 3, after V lost 6 bases and J lost 3 bases. CDR3 DNA sequence: TGCGCCAGCAGAGCTAGCGGGGACTACAATGAGCAGTTCTTC. It yields the protein CASRASGDYNEQFF.

The rearrangement uses TRBV2 and TRBJ2-3, with TRBD2 matching over 13 bases. Germline CDR1 SNHLY, CDR2 FYNNEI. The CDR3 extends over 19 amino acids. With 7 bases clipped from V and 3 bases from J, the junction kept 16 bases outside the gene matches. CDR3 region: CASKLTSGRASIRTDTQYF. The DNA of the CDR3 is TGTGCCAGCAAGCTCACTAGCGGGAGGGCCTCGATTCGAACAGATACGCAGTATTTT.

This clone has only a few counts. CDR3 protein: CASRWAVSSYNEQFF. The CDR3 DNA reads as TGTGCCAGCAGGTGGGCAGTGAGCTCCTACAATGAGCAGTTCTTC. The chain employs TRBV27 and TRBJ2-1; no reliable D call. CDR3 length: 15 residues. Deletions cut 6 bases from V and 0 bases from J, with 12 bases between. CDR1 and CDR2 (germline): MNHEY, SMNVEV (reference sequence).

The V call is TRBV14, the J call TRBJ1-5; tentatively, D is TRBD1 (5 bases). The CDR3 runs 14 residues. Trimming shortened V by 3 bases and J by 7 bases, and 13 bases separated the two germline ends. Germline-derived CDR1 and CDR2 are SGHDN and FVKESK. CDR3 residues: CASSQTQGKQPQHF. In DNA, the CDR3 is TGTGCCAGCAGCCAGACGCAGGGAAAACAGCCCCAGCATTTT. The full variable domain, in which reference TRBV14 and TRBJ1-5 provide the parts outside the CDR3, is EAGVTQFPSHSVIEKGQTVTLRCDPISGHDNLYWYRRVMGKEIKFLLHFVKESKQDESGMPNNRFLAERTGGTYSTLKVQPAELEDSGVYFCASSQTQGKQPQHFGDGTRLSIL.

The CDR3 spells CASSEGGMNTEAFF. CDR3 in DNA: TGTGCCAGCAGTGAGGGTGGGATGAACACTGAAGCTTTCTTT. This sequence joins TRBV6-6 and TRBJ1-1; no reliable D call. CDR3 length equals 14 residues. The germline V gene encodes CDR1 MNHNY and CDR2 SVGAGI (reference sequence). V was shortened by 5 bases and J by 0 bases, with 10 bases between the two germline ends.

The chain recombines TRBV3-1 (or the pseudogene TRBV3-2) with TRBJ1-4, with D tentatively TRBD1 (6 bases). V was cut by 4 bases and J by 7 bases, with 13 bases left in between. In germline, CDR1 is LGHDT, CDR2 YNNKEL (reference sequence). The CDR3 is 14 amino acids. The CDR3 region has the DNA TGTGCCAGCAGCCCTTTCAGACAGGCTGAAAAACTGTTTTTT. The encoded protein is CASSPFRQAEKLFF.

J is TRBJ1-3 and V is TRBV2; TRBD1 aligns across 7 bases. Germline V CDR1 and CDR2: SNHLY, FYNNEI. The trim removed 4 bases at V and 8 bases at J, leaving 8 bases unmatched. The CDR3 is 14 amino acids. For the CDR3, the DNA is TGTGCCAGCAGTGCAGAGAGGGGGCAGGACACCATATATTTT. Encoded protein: CASSAERGQDTIYF.

This clone occurred a few times. Here the CDR3 DNA reads TGTGCCAGCAGCCCCGGGTCTAAGGATTCACCCCTCCACTTT. It yields the protein CASSPGSKDSPLHF. The V and J genes are TRBV9 and TRBJ1-6; D call uncertain. In germline, CDR1 is SGDLS, CDR2 YYNGEE. V was clipped by 4 bases and J by 8 bases, with 13 bases between them. The CDR3 is 14 residues long.

The chain carries TRBV2 and TRBJ1-2; 10 bases map to TRBD1. From germline, CDR1 is SNHLY and CDR2 FYNNEI. Trimming took 6 bases from V and 7 from J; bases not matched to a gene: 8. This CDR3 is built from 14 residues. The DNA for the CDR3 is TGTGCCAGCAGCGGGGACAGGGGAGTGCGTGGCTACACCTTC. Translating gives CASSGDRGVRGYTF.

The rearrangement joins TRBV28 to TRBJ1-1, with D uncertain. The CDR3 is 11 amino acids. Between the trimmed V and J ends, which lost 5 bases and 3 bases, there was a span of 4 bases. CDR1 MDHEN and CDR2 SYDVKM come from the germline V gene. Here the CDR3 reads CASSLYTEAFF. DNA for the CDR3: TGTGCCAGCAGTCTGTACACTGAAGCTTTCTTT.

This clone was seen a few times. V is TRBV6-5 and J is TRBJ2-1; D not certain. This CDR3 has 15 residues. Germline assignment: CDR1 MNHEY and CDR2 SVGAGI. Trimming stripped 2 bases from V and 0 bases from J, with 8 bases between. CDR3 residues: CASSYTTSSYNEQFF. DNA for the CDR3: TGTGCCAGCAGTTACACCACGAGCTCCTACAATGAGCAGTTCTTC.

V usage is TRBV9 and J usage is TRBJ2-3; 11 nucleotides match TRBD2. The CDR3 totals 20 residues. V trimming: 0 bases; J trimming: 3 bases; junction bases outside the gene matches: 15. Germline V gene lookup returns CDR1 SGDLS and CDR2 YYNGEE. This chain's CDR3 is CASSVEGGAASGRRTDTQYF. The CDR3 nucleotides read TGTGCCAGCAGCGTAGAAGGAGGGGCGGCTAGCGGGAGGAGGACAGATACGCAGTATTTT.

Regarding this clone: This may be a read error, as it is one base from a much larger clone. In DNA form, the CDR3 reads TGTGCCAGCAGTCCCCGGACAGCCGTGAACACTGAAGCTTTCTTT. Translating gives CASSPRTAVNTEAFF. The chain has TRBV6-5 and TRBJ1-1; possibly TRBD1 for D (6 bases). Trimming left V 5 bases short and J 0 bases short, with 13 bases between. From germline, CDR1 is MNHEY and CDR2 SVGAGI. The CDR3 spans 15 residues.

This rearrangement joins TRBV24-1 to TRBJ2-3; D not resolved. The germline V and J ends were trimmed by 2 bases and 0 bases, with 8 bases remaining between them. The CDR3 length is 15 residues. Germline V gene data show CDR1 as KGHDR and CDR2 as SFDVKD. This CDR3 is CATSDSPVSTDTQYF. CDR3 in DNA: TGTGCCACCAGTGATTCCCCCGTTAGCACAGATACGCAGTATTTT.

The J gene is TRBJ2-1, the V gene TRBV29-1, with D tentatively TRBD1 (5 bases). V gave up 4 bases and J gave up 5 bases, with 24 bases separating them. CDR1 and CDR2 (germline): SQVTM, ANQGSEA. The CDR3 has 17 residues. CDR3 coding DNA: TGCAGCGTTGTCCTTCTAGGTTCCCAGGGTAGGGACAATGAGCAGTTCTTC. As protein: CSVVLLGSQGRDNEQFF.

The rearrangement links TRBV4-2 to TRBJ1-2; 9 bases agree with TRBD1. CDR3 length: 15 residues. Losses at the gene ends were 1 base for V and 6 bases for J; bases not matched to a gene: 6. The germline gives CDR1 LGHNA, CDR2 YNFKEQ. The CDR3: CASSQAYRGLDGYTF. The CDR3 bases are TGTGCCAGCAGCCAAGCCTACAGGGGGCTGGATGGCTACACCTTC.

The genes are TRBV6-4 and TRBJ2-7; 9 bases line up with TRBD1. J gave up 6 bases and V 5 bases, and 5 bases lay outside the gene matches. The CDR3 has 13 residues. Germline-derived CDR1 and CDR2 are MRHNA and SNTAGT. The CDR3 region is CASSSTGGGEQYF. The DNA of the CDR3 is TGTGCCAGCAGTTCGACAGGGGGAGGCGAGCAGTACTTC.

The rearrangement joins TRBV28 to TRBJ2-5; TRBD2 aligns across 9 bases. Germline values: CDR1 MDHEN, CDR2 SYDVKM. The CDR3 contains 16 residues. Unmatched junction bases numbered 9, after V lost 5 bases and J lost 2 bases. This CDR3 reads CASSPLGREGQETQYF. DNA for the CDR3: TGTGCCAGCAGTCCCCTGGGGCGGGAGGGACAAGAGACCCAGTACTTC.

The V gene is TRBV7-2, the J gene TRBJ2-7; maybe TRBD2 (5 bases). Germline V gene sequence: CDR1 SGHTA, CDR2 FQGNSA. The CDR3 has 15 amino acids. Trimming took 2 bases from V and 2 from J, leaving 13 bases between them. CDR3 sequence: CASSLSSGGPYEQYF. CDR3 nucleotides: TGTGCCAGCAGCTTAAGTTCCGGCGGGCCCTACGAGCAGTACTTC.

V and J are TRBV2 and TRBJ1-4; 8 bases agree with TRBD1. Germline CDR1 SNHLY, CDR2 FYNNEI. The CDR3 runs 14 residues. Trimming at V came to 8 bases and at J to 3 bases, leaving 5 bases not matched to a gene. CDR3 loop: CASRVTGANEKLFF. The CDR3 DNA follows: TGTGCCAGCCGAGTGACAGGGGCTAATGAAAAACTGTTTTTT.

The rearrangement joins TRBV3-1 (or the pseudogene TRBV3-2) to TRBJ1-2; D may be TRBD1 (5 bases). CDR1 and CDR2 from the germline V gene are LGHDT and YNNKEL (reference sequence). Trimming removed 4 bases from V and 4 bases from J, with 10 bases in between. The CDR3 loop spans 13 amino acids. The CDR3 here is CASSLRQSYGYTF. The CDR3 DNA reads TGTGCCAGCAGCCTGAGACAGTCCTATGGCTACACCTTC.

This clone has a handful of counts. The chain uses TRBV20-1 and TRBJ2-7; D is perhaps TRBD1 (5 bases). CDR3 length equals 11 residues. V dropped 4 bases and J dropped 6 bases, with 10 bases sitting between them. The germline CDR1 and CDR2 sequences are DFQATT and SNEGSKA (reference sequence). The CDR3: CSAMSGFEQYF. CDR3 in DNA: TGCAGTGCTATGTCAGGGTTCGAGCAGTACTTC.

The chain uses TRBV4-1 and TRBJ2-7; 7 bases are a match to TRBD1. The CDR3 has 15 amino acids. Germline V gives CDR1 MGHRA, CDR2 YSYEKL. J was trimmed by 4 bases and V by 4 bases; bases with no gene match: 10. The CDR3 DNA follows: TGCGCCAGCAGCCGTGAGGACAGGCAGGATTACGAGCAGTACTTC. Protein product: CASSREDRQDYEQYF.

CDR3 coding DNA: TGTGCCAGCAGTGGGACAGGGGGCGCTTCACCCCTCCACTTT. It translates to CASSGTGGASPLHF. The chain carries TRBV2 and TRBJ1-6; 11 bases are a match to TRBD1. CDR3 length equals 14 residues. V was pared by 4 bases and J by 9 bases, with 2 bases of the junction left unmatched. The germline V gene encodes CDR1 SNHLY and CDR2 FYNNEI.

The chain is built from TRBV10-2 and TRBJ2-1, with D possibly being TRBD2 (5 bases). This CDR3 has 14 amino acids. Looked up from germline, CDR1 is WSHSY and CDR2 is SAAADI. V lost 8 bases and J lost 9, with 20 bases in between. CDR3 residues: CASYGDSGYGEQFF. The CDR3, as DNA: TGCGCCAGCTACGGCGATTCGGGGTACGGTGAGCAGTTCTTC.

On this clone itself: At one boundary the junction diverges from the germline segment, which might be a read error. The same CDR3 is also encoded by other DNA sequences in this sample. The CDR3 region is CASSITSSSYNEQFF. In DNA form, the CDR3 reads TGTGCTAGTAGTATCACTAGTTCCTCCTACAATGAGCAGTTCTTC. The chain employs TRBV19 and TRBJ2-1; TRBD2 is a possible D gene (5 bases). The length of the CDR3 is 15 residues. The germline gives CDR1 LNHDA, CDR2 SQIVND (reference sequence).